The entry below describes one T cell receptor (beta chain). The source of the sample is a study of T cell changes during pregnancy in multiple sclerosis. V was shortened by 6 bases and J by 7 bases, with 16 bases between the two germline ends. Germline loops: CDR1 KGHSH, CDR2 LQKENI. This CDR3 comprises 14 residues. Produced via immunoSEQ multiplex PCR; TCRdb's table is partial and in-frame only. The data contain some 110,000 clones, less than 95% of them singletons. The sample in question was peripheral blood, obtained after pregnancy. The chain is built from TRBV18 and TRBJ1-5; no reliable D call. This clonotype was sampled from a female donor with multiple sclerosis, enrolled in a pregnancy study. CDR3 loop: CASSPGGEFQPQHF. CDR3 nucleotide sequence: TGTGCCAGCTCGCCGGGCGGGGAGTTCCAGCCCCAGCATTTT.